This TCR beta chain appears in the sequencing data of a study of T cells after yellow fever vaccination. Study-level findings and limits: Though it reached lower strength, the secondary response hit its peak faster, day 5 versus 15.

This clonotype was found a few times. Its antigen is currently unknown. The CDR3 runs 9 residues. As TCR cDNA was made by 5'RACE template switching, a universal primer site and UMIs were added. Each CDR3 protein is one row after TCRdb ran MiXCR on the 5' RACE reads. In the table there are approximately 300,000 distinct CDR3 sequences, approximately 12% of which are singletons. The input for sequencing was CD4+ T cells sorted from PBMCs, taken 45 days after the yellow fever booster vaccination. The rearrangement joins TRBV21-1 to TRBJ2-7. TRBV21-1 is given as a pseudogene. The sequence derives from a young man who received the YFV17D yellow fever vaccine. The CDR3 loop is CASSYEQYV. CDR3 DNA: TGTGCCAGCTCCTACGAGCAGTACGTC.